This record concerns one TCR beta chain sequence. Antigen: not known. Unmatched junction bases numbered 10, after V lost 4 bases and J lost 1 base. The CDR3 covers 18 residues. CDR1 is DFQATT, CDR2 SNEGSKA, per germline (reference sequence). The data derive from a study of blood T cells in healthy people across ages. Study conclusions and caveats: As age increased, TCR beta diversity per million T cells fell in a roughly linear fashion. Higher diversity, along with more naive CD4+ cells, distinguished long-lived donors from aged donors.

A J-beta primer mix and a sample-barcoded 5' primer were used in a second PCR of roughly 7 to 12 cycles. Each CDR3 protein is one row after TCRdb ran MiXCR on the 5' RACE reads. The data show over 1.5 million distinct CDR3 sequences, just under 50% seen once. This clonotype originated in a woman between 40 and 50 years old in good health. Sequenced sample: blood. The rearrangement links TRBV20-1 to TRBJ2-6, with 10 nucleotides matching TRBD1. The CDR3 DNA sequence: TGCAGTGCTAAGGGAGGGGGACAGGGGCTTTCTGGGGCCAACGTCCTGACTTTC. The encoded protein is CSAKGGGQGLSGANVLTF.